The clone carrying this T cell receptor beta chain was observed a single time. No antigen is known for it. The sample originates from a study of T cell responses to AZD1222 COVID-19 vaccine. Study-wide results and limits: Mapped onto spike, vaccine-associated CD4 TCRs spanned it and were dominant at 160-218 and 743-854.

Generated by immunoSEQ multiplex PCR, the TCRdb table keeps only in-frame clones and is missing some. This table has around 160,000 clones, 90% to 95% appearing once. This CDR3 has 13 residues. The TCR originated in an adult in good health. This chain links TRBV21-1 with TRBJ1-2. TRBV21-1 constitutes a pseudogene. The input for sequencing was peripheral blood, taken on day 0 of AZD1222 vaccination. The CDR3 loop reads CASSKRAYYGYTF. The CDR3 DNA reads as TGTGCCAGCAGCAAAAGAGCTTACTATGGCTACACCTTC.